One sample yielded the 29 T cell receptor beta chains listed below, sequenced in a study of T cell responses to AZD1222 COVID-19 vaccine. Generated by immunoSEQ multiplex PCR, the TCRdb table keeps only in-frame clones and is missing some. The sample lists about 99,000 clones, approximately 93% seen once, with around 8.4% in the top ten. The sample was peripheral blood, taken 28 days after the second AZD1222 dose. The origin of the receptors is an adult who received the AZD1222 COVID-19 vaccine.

CDR3 sequence (DNA): TGTGCCAGCCTTCCTACAGGGAGGGTCGGGGAGCTGTTTTTT. It is translated as CASLPTGRVGELFF. The chain employs TRBV5-6 and TRBJ2-2; tentative D call: TRBD2 (7 bases). V lost 7 bases, J lost 7 bases, and 17 bases lay in between. This CDR3 spans 14 amino acids. Germline values: CDR1 SGHDT, CDR2 YYEEEE.

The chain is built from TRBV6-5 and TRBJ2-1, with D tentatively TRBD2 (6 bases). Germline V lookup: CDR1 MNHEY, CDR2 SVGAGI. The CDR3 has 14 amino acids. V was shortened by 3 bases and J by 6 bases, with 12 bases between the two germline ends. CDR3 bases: TGTGCCAGCAGTTATTCTAGCGCTGGCAATGAGCAGTTCTTC. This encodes CASSYSSAGNEQFF.

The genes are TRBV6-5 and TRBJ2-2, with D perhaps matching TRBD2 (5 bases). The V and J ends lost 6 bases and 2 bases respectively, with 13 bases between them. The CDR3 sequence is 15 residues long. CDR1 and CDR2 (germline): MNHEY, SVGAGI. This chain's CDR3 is CASRPGGLNTGELFF. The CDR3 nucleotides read TGTGCCAGCAGGCCCGGTGGACTTAACACCGGGGAGCTGTTTTTT.

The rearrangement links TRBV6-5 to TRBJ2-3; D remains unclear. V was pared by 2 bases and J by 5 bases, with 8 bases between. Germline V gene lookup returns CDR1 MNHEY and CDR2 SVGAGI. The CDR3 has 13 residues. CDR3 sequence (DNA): TGTGCCAGCAGTTACGATTTGGTAGATACGCAGTATTTT. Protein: CASSYDLVDTQYF.

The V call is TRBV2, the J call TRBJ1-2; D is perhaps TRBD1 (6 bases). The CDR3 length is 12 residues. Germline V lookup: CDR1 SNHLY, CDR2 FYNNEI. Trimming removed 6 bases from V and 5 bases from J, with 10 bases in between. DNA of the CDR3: TGTGCCAGCAGGGGGACATCGTATGGCTACACCTTC. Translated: CASRGTSYGYTF.

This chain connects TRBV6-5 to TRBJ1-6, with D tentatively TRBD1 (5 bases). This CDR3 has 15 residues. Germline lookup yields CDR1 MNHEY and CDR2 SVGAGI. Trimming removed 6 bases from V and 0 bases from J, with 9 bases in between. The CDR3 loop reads CASRIDSSYNSPLHF. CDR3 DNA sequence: TGTGCCAGCAGGATAGACAGCTCCTATAATTCACCCCTCCACTTT.

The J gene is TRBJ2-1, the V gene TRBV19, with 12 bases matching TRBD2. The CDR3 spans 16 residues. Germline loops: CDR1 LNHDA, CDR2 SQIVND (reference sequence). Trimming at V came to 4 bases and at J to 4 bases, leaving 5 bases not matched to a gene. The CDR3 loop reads CASSKGGLAGYNEQFF. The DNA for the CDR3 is TGTGCCAGTAGTAAAGGAGGACTAGCGGGATACAATGAGCAGTTCTTC.

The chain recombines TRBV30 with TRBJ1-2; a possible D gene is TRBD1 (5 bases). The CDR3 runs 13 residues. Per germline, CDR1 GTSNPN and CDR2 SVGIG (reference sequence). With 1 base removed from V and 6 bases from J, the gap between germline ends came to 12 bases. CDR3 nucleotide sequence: TGTGCCTGGAGTGGAGCTGGGGCCCATGGCTACACCTTC. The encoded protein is CAWSGAGAHGYTF.

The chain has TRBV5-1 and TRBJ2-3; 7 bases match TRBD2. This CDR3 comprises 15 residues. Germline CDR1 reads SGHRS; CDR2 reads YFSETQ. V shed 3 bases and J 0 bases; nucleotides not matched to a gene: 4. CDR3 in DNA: TGCGCCAGCAGCTCCCAGCGGGGTAGCACAGATACGCAGTATTTT. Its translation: CASSSQRGSTDTQYF.

The CDR3 DNA sequence: TGTGCCAGCAGCCAAGGCTTCACAAGAGAGCAGTACTTC. Encoded protein: CASSQGFTREQYF. The genes are TRBV3-1 (or the pseudogene TRBV3-2) and TRBJ2-7; D gene ambiguous. Germline V gene sequence: CDR1 LGHDT, CDR2 YNNKEL (reference sequence). The CDR3 consists of 13 residues. V was shortened by 1 base and J by 7 bases, with 11 bases between the two germline ends.

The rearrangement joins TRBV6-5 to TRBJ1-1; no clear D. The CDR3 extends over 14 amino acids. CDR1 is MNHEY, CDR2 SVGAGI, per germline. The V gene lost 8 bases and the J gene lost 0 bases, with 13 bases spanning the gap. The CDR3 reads CASRYLQMNTEAFF. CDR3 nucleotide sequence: TGTGCCAGCCGGTATCTTCAGATGAACACTGAAGCTTTCTTT.

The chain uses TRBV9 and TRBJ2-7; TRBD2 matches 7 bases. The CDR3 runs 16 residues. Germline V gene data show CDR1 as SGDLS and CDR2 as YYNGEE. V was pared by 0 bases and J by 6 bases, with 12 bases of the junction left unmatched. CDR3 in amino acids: CASSVGDGRSRGEQYF. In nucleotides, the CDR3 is TGTGCCAGCAGCGTAGGTGACGGGAGGTCCCGGGGCGAGCAGTACTTC.

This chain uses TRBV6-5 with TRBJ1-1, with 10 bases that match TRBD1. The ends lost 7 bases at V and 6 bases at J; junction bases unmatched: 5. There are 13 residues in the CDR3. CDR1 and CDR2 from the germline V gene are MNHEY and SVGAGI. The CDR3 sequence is CASNRDRGSEAFF. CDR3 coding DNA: TGTGCCAGCAACCGGGACAGGGGTTCTGAAGCTTTCTTT.

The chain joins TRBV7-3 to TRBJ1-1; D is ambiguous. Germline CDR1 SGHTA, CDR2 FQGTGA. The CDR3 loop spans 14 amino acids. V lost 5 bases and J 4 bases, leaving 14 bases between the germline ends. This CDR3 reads CASSLNGVGTEAFF. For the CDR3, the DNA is TGTGCCAGCAGCCTGAATGGGGTGGGCACTGAAGCTTTCTTT.

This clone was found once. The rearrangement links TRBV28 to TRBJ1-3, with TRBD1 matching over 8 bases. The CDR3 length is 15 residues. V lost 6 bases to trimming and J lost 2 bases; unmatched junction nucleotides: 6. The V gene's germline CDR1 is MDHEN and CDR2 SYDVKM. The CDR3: CASSSDRVAGNTIYF. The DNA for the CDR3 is TGTGCCAGCAGCTCGGACAGGGTGGCTGGAAACACCATATATTTT.

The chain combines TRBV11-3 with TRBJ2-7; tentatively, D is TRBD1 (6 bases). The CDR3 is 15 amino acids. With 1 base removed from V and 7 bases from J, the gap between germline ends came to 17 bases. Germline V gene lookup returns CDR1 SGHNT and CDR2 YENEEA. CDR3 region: CASSLGPPNTGEQYF. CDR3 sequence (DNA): TGTGCCAGCAGCTTAGGCCCGCCCAATACAGGGGAGCAGTACTTC. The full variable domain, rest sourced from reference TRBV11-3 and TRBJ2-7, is EAGVVQSPRYKIIEKKQPVAFWCNPISGHNTLYWYLQNLGQGPELLIRYENEEAVDDSQLPKDRFSAERLKGVDSTLKIQPAELGDSAVYLCASSLGPPNTGEQYFGPGTRLTVT.

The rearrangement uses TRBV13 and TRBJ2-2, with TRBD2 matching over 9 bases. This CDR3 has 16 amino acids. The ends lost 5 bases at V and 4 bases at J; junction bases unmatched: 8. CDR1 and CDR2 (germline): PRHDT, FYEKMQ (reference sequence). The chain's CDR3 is CASSTRPSGITGELFF. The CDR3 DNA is TGTGCCAGCAGCACGCGCCCTAGCGGGATCACCGGGGAGCTGTTTTTT.

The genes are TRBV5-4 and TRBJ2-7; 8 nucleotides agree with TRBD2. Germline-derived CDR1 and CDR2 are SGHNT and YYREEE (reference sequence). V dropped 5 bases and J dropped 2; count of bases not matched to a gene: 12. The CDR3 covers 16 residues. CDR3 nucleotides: TGTGCCAGCAGTCTACACAGCGGGAGCCCCCCCTACGAGCAGTACTTC. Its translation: CASSLHSGSPPYEQYF.

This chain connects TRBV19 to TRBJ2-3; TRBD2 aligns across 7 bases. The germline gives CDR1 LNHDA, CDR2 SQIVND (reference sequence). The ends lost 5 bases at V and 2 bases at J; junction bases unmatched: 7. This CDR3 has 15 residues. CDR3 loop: CASSLLGTTTDTQYF. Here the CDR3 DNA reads TGTGCCAGTAGTCTACTAGGGACTACCACAGATACGCAGTATTTT.

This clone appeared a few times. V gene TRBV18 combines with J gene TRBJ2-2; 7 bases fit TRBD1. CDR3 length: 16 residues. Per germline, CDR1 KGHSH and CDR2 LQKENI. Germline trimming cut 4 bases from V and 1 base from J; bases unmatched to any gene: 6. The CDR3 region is CASSLPDRRNTGELFF. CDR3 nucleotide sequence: TGTGCCAGCTCACTCCCGGACAGGAGGAACACCGGGGAGCTGTTTTTT.

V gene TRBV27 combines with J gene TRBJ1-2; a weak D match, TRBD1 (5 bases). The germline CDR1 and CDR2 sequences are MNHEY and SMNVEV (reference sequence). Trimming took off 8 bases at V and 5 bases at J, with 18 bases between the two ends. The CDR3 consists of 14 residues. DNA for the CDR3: TGTGCCAGCTCGTCAGGGAACCAAGTATATGGCTACACCTTC. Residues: CASSSGNQVYGYTF.

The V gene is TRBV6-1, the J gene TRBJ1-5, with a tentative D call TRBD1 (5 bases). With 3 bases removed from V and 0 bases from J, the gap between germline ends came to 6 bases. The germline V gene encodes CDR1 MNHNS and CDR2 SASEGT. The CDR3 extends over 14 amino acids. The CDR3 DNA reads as TGTGCCAGCAGTGACAGGGTTAGCAATCAGCCCCAGCATTTT. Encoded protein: CASSDRVSNQPQHF.

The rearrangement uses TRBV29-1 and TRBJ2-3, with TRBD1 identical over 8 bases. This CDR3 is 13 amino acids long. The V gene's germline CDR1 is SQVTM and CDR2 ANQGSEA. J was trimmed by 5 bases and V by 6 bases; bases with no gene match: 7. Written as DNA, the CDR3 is TGCAGCGTGCTCGGGACAGGCGGAGATACGCAGTATTTT. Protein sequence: CSVLGTGGDTQYF.

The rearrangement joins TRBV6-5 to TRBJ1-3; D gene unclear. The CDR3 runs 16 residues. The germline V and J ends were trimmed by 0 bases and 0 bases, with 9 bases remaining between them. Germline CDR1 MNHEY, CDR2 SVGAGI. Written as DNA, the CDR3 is TGTGCCAGCAGTTACTCGCAGGCCGTCTCTGGAAACACCATATATTTT. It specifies CASSYSQAVSGNTIYF.

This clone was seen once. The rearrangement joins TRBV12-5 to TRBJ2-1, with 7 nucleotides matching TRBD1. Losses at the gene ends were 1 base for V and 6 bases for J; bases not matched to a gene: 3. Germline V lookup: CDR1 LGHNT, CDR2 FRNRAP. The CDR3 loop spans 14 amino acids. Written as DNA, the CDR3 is TGTGCTAGTGGTTTGGGCAGGGGGATCAATGAGCAGTTCTTC. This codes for CASGLGRGINEQFF.

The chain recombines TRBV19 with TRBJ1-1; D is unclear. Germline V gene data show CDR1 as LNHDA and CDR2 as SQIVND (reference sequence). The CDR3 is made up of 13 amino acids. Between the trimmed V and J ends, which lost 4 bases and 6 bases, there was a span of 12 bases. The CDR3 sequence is CASSNPPASEAFF. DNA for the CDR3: TGTGCCAGTAGTAACCCTCCCGCCTCTGAAGCTTTCTTT.

CDR3 DNA sequence: TGTGCCAGCAGCTTCCGACTAGCGGGAGTTAGGGAGACCCAGTACTTC. This codes for CASSFRLAGVRETQYF. This chain connects TRBV5-4 to TRBJ2-5; 12 bases map to TRBD2. Germline V gene data show CDR1 as SGHNT and CDR2 as YYREEE (reference sequence). This CDR3 is built from 16 residues. Trimming at V came to 2 bases and at J to 5 bases, leaving 7 bases not matched to a gene.

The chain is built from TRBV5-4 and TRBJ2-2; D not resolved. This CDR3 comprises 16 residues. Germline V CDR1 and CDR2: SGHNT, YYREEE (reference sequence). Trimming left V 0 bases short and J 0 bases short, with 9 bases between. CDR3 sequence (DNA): TGTGCCAGCAGCTTGGGGGCGGACGCGAACACCGGGGAGCTGTTTTTT. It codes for CASSLGADANTGELFF. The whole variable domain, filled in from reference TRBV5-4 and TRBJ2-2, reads ETGVTQSPTHLIKTRGQQVTLRCSSQSGHNTVSWYQQALGQGPQFIFQYYREEENGRGNFPPRFSGLQFPNYSSELNVNALELDDSALYLCASSLGADANTGELFFGEGSRLTVL.

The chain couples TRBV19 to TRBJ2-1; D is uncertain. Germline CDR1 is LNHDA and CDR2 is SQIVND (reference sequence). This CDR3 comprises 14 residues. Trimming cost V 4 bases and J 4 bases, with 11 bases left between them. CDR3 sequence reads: CASSRTDTYNEQFF. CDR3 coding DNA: TGTGCCAGTAGTAGGACGGATACATACAATGAGCAGTTCTTC.